This T cell receptor (beta chain) was documented in a study of T-cell reconstitution after alpha-beta-depleted transplantation in children. A TCRbeta library incorporating unique molecular identifiers was prepared. MiXCR, run by TCRdb on the PCR reads, gives a single entry per CDR3 protein. This sample has around 410,000 distinct CDR3 sequences; about a tenth occur once, and the top ten carry 4.5% to 6%. This clonotype was observed a few times. An end of the junction differs from the germline gene, which may be a read error. The CDR3 spans 15 residues. The germline V gene has CDR1 DFQATT and CDR2 SNEGSKA (reference sequence).

The source of this sequence is a human donor who donated a stem cell graft to a child with acute myeloid leukemia. The specimen comprised PBMCs from the stem cell graft donor, sampled from the stem cell graft. V usage is TRBV20-1 and J usage is TRBJ1-1, with unresolved D. Here the CDR3 DNA reads TGCAGTGCCAGAGGGTTCAATCTGGGAAACACTGAAGCTTTCTTT. Amino acids: CSARGFNLGNTEAFF.